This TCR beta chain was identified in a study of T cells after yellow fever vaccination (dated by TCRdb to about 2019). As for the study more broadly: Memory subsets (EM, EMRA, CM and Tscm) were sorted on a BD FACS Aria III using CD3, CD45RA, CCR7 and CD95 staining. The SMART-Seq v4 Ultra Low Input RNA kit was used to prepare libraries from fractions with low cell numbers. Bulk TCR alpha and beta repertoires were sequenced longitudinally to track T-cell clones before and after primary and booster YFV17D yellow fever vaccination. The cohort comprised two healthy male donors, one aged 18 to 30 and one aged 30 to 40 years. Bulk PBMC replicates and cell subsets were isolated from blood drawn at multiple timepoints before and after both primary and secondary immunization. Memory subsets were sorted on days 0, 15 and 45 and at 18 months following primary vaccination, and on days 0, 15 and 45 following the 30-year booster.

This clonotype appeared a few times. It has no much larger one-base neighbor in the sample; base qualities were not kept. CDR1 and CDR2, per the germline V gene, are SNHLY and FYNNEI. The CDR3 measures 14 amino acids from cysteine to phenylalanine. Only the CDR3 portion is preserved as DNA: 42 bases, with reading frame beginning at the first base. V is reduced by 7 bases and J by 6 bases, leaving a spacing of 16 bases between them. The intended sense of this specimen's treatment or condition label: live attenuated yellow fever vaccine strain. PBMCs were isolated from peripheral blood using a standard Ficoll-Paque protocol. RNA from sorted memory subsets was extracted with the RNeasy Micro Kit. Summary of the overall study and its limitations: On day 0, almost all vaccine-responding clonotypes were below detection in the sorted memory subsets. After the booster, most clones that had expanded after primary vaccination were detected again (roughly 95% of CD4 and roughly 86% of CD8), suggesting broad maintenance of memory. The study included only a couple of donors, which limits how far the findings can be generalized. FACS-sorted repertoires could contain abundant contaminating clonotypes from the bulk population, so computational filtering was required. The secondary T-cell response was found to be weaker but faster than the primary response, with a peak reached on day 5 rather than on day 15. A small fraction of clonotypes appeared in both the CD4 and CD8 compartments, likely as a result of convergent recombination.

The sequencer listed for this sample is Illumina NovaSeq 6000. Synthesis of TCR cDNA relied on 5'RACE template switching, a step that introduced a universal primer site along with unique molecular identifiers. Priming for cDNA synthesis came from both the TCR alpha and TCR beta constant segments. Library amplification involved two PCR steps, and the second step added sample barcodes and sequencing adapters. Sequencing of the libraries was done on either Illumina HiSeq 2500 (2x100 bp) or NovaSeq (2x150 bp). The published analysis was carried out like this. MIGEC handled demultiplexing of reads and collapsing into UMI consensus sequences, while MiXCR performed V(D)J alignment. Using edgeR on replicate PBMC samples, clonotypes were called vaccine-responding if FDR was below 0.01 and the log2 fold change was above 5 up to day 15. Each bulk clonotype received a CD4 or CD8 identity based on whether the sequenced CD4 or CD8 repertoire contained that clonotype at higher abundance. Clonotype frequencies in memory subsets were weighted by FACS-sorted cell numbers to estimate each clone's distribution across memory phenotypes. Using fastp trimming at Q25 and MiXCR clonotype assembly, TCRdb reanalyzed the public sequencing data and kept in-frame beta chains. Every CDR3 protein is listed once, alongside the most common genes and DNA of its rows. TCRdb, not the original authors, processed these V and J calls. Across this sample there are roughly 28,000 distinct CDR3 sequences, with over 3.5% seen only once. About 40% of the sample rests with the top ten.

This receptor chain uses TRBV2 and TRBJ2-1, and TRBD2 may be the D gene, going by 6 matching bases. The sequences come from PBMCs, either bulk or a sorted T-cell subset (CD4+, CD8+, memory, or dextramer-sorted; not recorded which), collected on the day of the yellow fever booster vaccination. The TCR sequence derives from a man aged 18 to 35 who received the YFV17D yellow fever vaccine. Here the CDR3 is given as CASNIAEIFNEQFF. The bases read TGTGCCAGCAACATAGCGGAGATCTTCAATGAGCAGTTCTTC.